This T cell receptor (beta chain) originates from a study of cytomegalovirus exposure and HLA in healthy donors. It was with 60 Vbeta and 13 Jbeta primers that the PCR ran. The data were produced by immunoSEQ multiplex PCR, yet TCRdb's version contains in-frame clones alone and is incomplete. In the table there are 90,000 to 110,000 clones, nearly 15% of which are singletons. The CDR3 runs to 15 residues. CDR1 SGHNT and CDR2 YYREEE come from the germline V gene (reference sequence). V was pared by 5 bases and J by 0 bases, with 5 bases of the junction left unmatched. Study conclusions and caveats: Across HLA loci, a later analysis found differing TCR association rates, with DRB1 most and HLA-C fewest.

Concerning this clone itself: The antigen is undetermined.

The source is a female donor in good health and CMV-seronegative. Sequenced: PBMCs. The chain has TRBV5-4 and TRBJ2-1, with 7 bases aligning to TRBD2. In nucleotides, the CDR3 is TGTGCCAGCAGAGCGCGGGAGTTCTCCTACAATGAGCAGTTCTTC. Translation gives CASRAREFSYNEQFF.